Listed below are T cell receptor beta chains from one sample, sequenced in a study of blood T cell repertoires in COVID-19. TCRdb's copy holds only in-frame clones and misses some; the assay was immunoSEQ multiplex PCR. The sample includes fewer than 350,000 clones, roughly 85% seen only once; the top ten take around 6.9%. Specimen: peripheral blood. All receptors derive from a human donor in a cohort sampled during active COVID-19. Each CDR3 is given with its conserved first and last residue.

CDR3: CASSVEGTSALETQYF
V: TRBV9

CDR3: CASSQDRGNEQFF
V: TRBV7-8

CDR3: CASSDETGGLWTDTQYF
V: TRBV2

CDR3: CASSRSGQGVHYGYTF
V: TRBV11-2

CDR3: CASSRGQPSSYNSPLHF
V: TRBV5-4

CDR3: CASSLSPSGHQHF
V: TRBV7-2

CDR3: CASSLNERTGAVNEQFF
V: TRBV7-3

CDR3: CSVGTGQTDTQYF
V: TRBV29-1

CDR3: CASSSSGTLSVFF
V: TRBV2

CDR3: CASSYSKSGGANEQFF
V: TRBV6-5

CDR3: CASSHSPGQSANYGYTF
V: TRBV3-1/TRBV3-2

CDR3: CASSQDWAWDGYTF
V: TRBV14

CDR3: CASSSSPRGGTEAFF
V: TRBV3-1/TRBV3-2

CDR3: CASSLVGGPWRYGYTF
V: TRBV14

CDR3: CASSKGQGANYGYTF
V: TRBV5-1

CDR3: CASRSGGGNQPQHF
V: TRBV7-8

CDR3: CASSLREFYEQYF
V: TRBV5-1

CDR3: CASSSAGEREQYF
V: TRBV11-2

CDR3: CASSASGTGSTGELFF
V: TRBV5-1

CDR3: CATSDRTVSYEQYF
V: TRBV24-1

CDR3: CASSDSSSLAGGTYNEQFF
V: TRBV6-4

CDR3: CASSPGQSEAFF
V: TRBV18

CDR3: CASSPPPVAYGYTF
V: TRBV7-9

CDR3: CASSLAGVGPMNTEAFF
V: TRBV5-1

CDR3: CASSKTGNNQPQHF
V: TRBV7-2

CDR3: CASGLVLGGLNQPQHF
V: TRBV12-5

CDR3: CASSGLNTEAFF
V: TRBV18

CDR3: CASSLGRQSGEGSYGYTF
V: TRBV11-2

CDR3: CASSLQTLAGYTF
V: TRBV7-9

CDR3: CASRTGVYGYTF
V: TRBV6-5

CDR3: CASSPTWGDAGELFF
V: TRBV18

CDR3: CASRTGTGAPGANVLTF
V: TRBV10-2

CDR3: CASSRGGKDNEQFF
V: TRBV3-1/TRBV3-2

CDR3: CASSSDSVPPQHF
V: TRBV5-4

CDR3: CAIRTGTGAMNTEAFF
V: TRBV10-3

CDR3: CASSRTGTGVPGGANVLTF
V: TRBV14

CDR3: CASLQKSGGNTIYF
V: TRBV3-1/TRBV3-2

CDR3: CASSFLGKGLNNYGYTF
V: TRBV5-6

CDR3: CATSDRDRNTDTQYF
V: TRBV24-1

CDR3: CASRRSGVPEAFF
V: TRBV19